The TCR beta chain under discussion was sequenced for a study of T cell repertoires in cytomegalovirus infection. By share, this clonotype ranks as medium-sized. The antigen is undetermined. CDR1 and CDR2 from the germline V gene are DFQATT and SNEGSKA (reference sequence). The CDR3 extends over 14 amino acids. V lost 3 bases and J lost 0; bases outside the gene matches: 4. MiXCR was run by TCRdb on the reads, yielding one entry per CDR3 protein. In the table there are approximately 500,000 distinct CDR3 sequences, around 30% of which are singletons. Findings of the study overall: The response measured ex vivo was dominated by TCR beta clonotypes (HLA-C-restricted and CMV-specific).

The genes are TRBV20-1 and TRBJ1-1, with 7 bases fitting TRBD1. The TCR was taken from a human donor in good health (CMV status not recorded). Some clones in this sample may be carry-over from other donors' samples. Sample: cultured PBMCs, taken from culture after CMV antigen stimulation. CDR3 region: CSARGQLLNTEAFF. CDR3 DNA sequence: TGCAGTGCTAGGGGACAGCTCCTGAACACTGAAGCTTTCTTT.